This T cell receptor (beta chain) derives from a study of cytomegalovirus exposure and HLA in healthy donors. The PCR had 60 Vbeta and 13 Jbeta primers. Clones were read by immunoSEQ multiplex PCR, and TCRdb kept only the in-frame ones, dropping some. The sample contains 90,000 to 150,000 clones, roughly 80% of which appear only once. V lost 5 bases and J lost 2, with 16 bases in between. Germline V gene sequence: CDR1 SGHTA, CDR2 FQGNSA. CDR3 length: 17 amino acids. The chain carries TRBV7-2 and TRBJ1-6; a weak D match, TRBD1 (6 bases). Sequencing was carried out using PBMCs. This TCR derives from a woman aged 18-30 years in good health and CMV-seronegative. CDR3 bases: TGTGCCAGCAGCCCGCTCTGGGGGGGCCCCTATAATTCACCCCTCCACTTT. Its translation is CASSPLWGGPYNSPLHF.